A single sample gave rise to the 2 T cell receptor beta chains below, sequenced in a study of cytomegalovirus exposure and HLA in healthy donors. The study ran its PCR with 60 Vbeta and 13 Jbeta primers. Method: immunoSEQ multiplex PCR; TCRdb's copy keeps in-frame clones and lacks some. The sample contains around 50,000 clones, 45% to 70% of which appear only once. The sequenced sample was PBMCs. The receptors come from a human donor in good health.

The genes are TRBV11-2 and TRBJ2-1; D perhaps matches TRBD1 (5 bases). This CDR3 region has 13 residues. Per germline, CDR1 SGHAT and CDR2 FQNNGV. Trimming removed 4 bases at V and 5 bases at J, with 9 bases between. The CDR3 DNA is TGTGCCAGCAGCTCACGGACAAACAATGAGCAGTTCTTC. Its translation is CASSSRTNNEQFF.

This rearrangement joins TRBV10-2 to TRBJ2-1; D is ambiguous. V was trimmed by 3 bases and J by 7 bases, leaving 4 bases between them. This CDR3 comprises 11 residues. The germline V gene has CDR1 WSHSY and CDR2 SAAADI. The CDR3 loop reads CASSDLNEQFF. In nucleotides, the CDR3 is TGCGCCAGCAGTGATTTAAATGAGCAGTTCTTC.